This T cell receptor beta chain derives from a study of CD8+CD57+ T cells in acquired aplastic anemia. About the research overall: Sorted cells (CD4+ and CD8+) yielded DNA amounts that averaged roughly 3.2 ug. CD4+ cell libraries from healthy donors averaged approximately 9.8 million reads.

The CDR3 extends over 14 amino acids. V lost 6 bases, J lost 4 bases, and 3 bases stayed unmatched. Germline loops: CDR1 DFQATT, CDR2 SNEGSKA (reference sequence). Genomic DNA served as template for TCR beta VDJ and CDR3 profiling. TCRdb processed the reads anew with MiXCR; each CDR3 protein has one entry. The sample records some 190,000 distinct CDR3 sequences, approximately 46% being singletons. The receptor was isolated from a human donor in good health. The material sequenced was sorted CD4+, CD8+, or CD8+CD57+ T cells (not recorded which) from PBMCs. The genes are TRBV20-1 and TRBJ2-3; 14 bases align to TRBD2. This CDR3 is CSAPTSGRADTQYF. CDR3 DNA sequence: TGCAGTGCGCCGACTAGCGGGAGGGCAGATACGCAGTATTTT.